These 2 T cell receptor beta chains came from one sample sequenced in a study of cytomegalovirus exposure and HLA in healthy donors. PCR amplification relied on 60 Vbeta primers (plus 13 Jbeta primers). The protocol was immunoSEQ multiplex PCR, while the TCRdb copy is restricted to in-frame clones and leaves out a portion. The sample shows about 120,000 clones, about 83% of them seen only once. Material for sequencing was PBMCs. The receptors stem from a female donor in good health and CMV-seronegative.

CDR3 DNA: TGCGCCAGCAGACCCGGGACTAGGGCCTACGAGCAGTACTTC. Residues: CASRPGTRAYEQYF. The V and J genes are TRBV5-1 and TRBJ2-7, with 8 bases that match TRBD2. Germline CDR1 reads SGHRS; CDR2 reads YFSETQ. The J segment lost 2 bases and the V segment lost 5 bases, leaving 6 bases of the junction unmatched. The CDR3 is made up of 14 amino acids.

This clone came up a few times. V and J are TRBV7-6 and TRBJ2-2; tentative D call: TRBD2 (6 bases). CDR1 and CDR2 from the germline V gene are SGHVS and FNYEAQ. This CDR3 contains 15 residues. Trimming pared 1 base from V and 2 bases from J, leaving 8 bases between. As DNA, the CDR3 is TGTGCCAGCAGCTTAGTCGGGGGTAACACCGGGGAGCTGTTTTTT. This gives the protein CASSLVGGNTGELFF.